This T cell receptor (beta chain) was obtained from a study of CD8+ T cells in alopecia areata. Study information: Treated patients received oral tofacitinib, 5 to 10 mg twice daily. Tofacitinib ran 6 to 18 months, followed by 6 months off drug. Study findings and constraints: More clonal than normal scalp was lesional scalp, particularly alopecia totalis/universalis. It was less clear whether patients shared TCRs than it was in mice, possibly because of HLA.

Remarks on this clone: Its antigen is not known.

This CDR3 spans 16 amino acids. The V gene's germline CDR1 is MRHNA and CDR2 SNTAGT. Between the trimmed V and J ends, which lost 6 bases and 6 bases, there was a span of 22 bases. cDNA serving as the sequencing template came from extracted, reverse transcribed RNA. Generated by immunoSEQ multiplex PCR, the TCRdb table keeps only in-frame clones and is missing some. The sample contains about 150,000 clones, 80% to 90% of which appear only once. The chain links TRBV6-4 to TRBJ2-3, with D unclear. This receptor was identified in a human donor with alopecia areata. The sequencing used CD8+ T cells sorted from blood, collected at week 0. The CDR3 sequence: CASRMTRSPRLDTQYF. The CDR3 DNA reads as TGTGCCAGCAGAATGACCCGATCCCCAAGGTTGGATACGCAGTATTTT.